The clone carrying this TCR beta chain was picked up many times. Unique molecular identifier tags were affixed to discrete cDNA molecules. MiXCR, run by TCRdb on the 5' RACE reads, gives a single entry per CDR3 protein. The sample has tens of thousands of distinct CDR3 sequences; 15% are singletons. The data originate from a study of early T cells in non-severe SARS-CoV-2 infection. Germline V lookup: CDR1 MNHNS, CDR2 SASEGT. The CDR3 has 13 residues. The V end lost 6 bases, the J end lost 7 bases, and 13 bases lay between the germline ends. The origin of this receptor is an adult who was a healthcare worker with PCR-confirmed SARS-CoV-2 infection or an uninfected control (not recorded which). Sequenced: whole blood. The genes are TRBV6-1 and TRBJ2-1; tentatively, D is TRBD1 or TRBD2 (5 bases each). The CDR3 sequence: CASRGVSLNEQFF. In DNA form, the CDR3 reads TGTGCCAGCAGGGGGGTCTCCCTAAATGAGCAGTTCTTC.